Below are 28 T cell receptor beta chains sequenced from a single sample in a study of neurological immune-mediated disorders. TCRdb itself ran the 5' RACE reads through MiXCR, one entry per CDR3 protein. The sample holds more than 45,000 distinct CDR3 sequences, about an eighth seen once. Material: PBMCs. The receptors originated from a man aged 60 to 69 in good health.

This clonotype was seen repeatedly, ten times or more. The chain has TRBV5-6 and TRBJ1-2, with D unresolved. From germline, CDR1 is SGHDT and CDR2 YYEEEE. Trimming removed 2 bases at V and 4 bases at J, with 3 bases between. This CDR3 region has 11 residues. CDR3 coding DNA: TGTGCCAGCAGCTTCCGCTATGGCTACACCTTC. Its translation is CASSFRYGYTF.

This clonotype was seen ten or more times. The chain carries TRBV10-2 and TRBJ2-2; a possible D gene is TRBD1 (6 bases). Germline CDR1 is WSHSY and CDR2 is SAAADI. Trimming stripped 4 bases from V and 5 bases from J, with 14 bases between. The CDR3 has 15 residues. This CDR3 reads CASSGLTGKTGELFF. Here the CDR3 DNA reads TGCGCCAGCAGTGGTCTGACAGGAAAAACCGGGGAGCTGTTTTTT.

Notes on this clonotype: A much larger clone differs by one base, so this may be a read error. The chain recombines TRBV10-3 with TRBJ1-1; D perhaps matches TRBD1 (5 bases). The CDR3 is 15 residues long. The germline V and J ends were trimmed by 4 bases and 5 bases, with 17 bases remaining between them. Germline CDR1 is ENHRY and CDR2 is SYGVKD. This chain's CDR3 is CAISATVGFGTEAFF. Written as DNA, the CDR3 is TGTGCCATCAGTGCGACAGTGGGGTTCGGTACTGAAGCTTTCTTT.

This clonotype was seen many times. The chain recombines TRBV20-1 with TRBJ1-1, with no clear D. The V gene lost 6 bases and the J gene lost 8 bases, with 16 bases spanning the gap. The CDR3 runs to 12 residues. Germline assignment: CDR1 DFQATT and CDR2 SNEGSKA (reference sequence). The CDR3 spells CSAPPLQLEAFF. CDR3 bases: TGCAGTGCCCCCCCCCTACAGCTGGAAGCTTTCTTT.

CDR3 coding DNA: TGTGCCAGCAGCGTAGTGGGAGGTTCGGGGGCCGGGGCTGAAGCTTTCTTT. Translated: CASSVVGGSGAGAEAFF. V is TRBV9 and J is TRBJ1-1; a possible D gene is TRBD1 (6 bases). From germline, CDR1 is SGDLS and CDR2 YYNGEE. V was pared by 0 bases and J by 6 bases, with 21 bases between. This CDR3 comprises 17 residues.

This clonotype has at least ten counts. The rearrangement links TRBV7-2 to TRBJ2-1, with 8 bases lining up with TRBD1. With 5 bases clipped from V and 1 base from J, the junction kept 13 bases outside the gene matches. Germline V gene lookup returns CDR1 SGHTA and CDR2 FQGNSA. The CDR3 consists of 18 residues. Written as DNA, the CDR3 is TGTGCCAGCAGCACGGTGACAGGGGCCCCCAGGTCCTACAATGAGCAGTTCTTC. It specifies CASSTVTGAPRSYNEQFF.

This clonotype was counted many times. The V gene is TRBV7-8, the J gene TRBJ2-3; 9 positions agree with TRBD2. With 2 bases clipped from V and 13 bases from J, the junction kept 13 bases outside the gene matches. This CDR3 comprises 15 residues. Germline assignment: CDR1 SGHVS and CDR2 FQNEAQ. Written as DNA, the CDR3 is TGTGCCAGCAGCTTACAGCTGGTAGCGGGGGCCCAGGAGTATTTT. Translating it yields CASSLQLVAGAQEYF.

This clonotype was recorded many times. CDR3: CSARDPPGYHEQFF. The CDR3 DNA reads as TGCAGTGCTAGAGATCCTCCCGGGTACCATGAGCAGTTCTTC. V gene TRBV20-1 combines with J gene TRBJ2-1; D unresolved. Trimming cost V 0 bases and J 8 bases, with 14 bases left between them. This CDR3 has 14 residues. Per germline, CDR1 DFQATT and CDR2 SNEGSKA (reference sequence).

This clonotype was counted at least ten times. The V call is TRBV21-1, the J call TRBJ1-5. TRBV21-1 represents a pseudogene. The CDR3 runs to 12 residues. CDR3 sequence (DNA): TGTGCCAGCAAGGAGGGGCATCAGCCCCAGCATTTT. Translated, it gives CASKEGHQPQHF.

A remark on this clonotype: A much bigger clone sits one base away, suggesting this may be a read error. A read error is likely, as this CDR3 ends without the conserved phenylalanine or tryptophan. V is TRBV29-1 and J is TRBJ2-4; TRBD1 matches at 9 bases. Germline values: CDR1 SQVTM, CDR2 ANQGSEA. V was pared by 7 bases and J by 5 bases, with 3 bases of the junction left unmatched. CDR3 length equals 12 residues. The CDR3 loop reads CSAGQGQNIQYC. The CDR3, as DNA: TGCAGCGCGGGACAGGGCCAAAACATTCAGTACTGC.

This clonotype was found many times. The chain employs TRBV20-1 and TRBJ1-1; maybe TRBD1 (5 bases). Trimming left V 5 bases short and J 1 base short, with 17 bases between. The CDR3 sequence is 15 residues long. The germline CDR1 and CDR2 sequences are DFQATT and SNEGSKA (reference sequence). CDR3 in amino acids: CSASGTVLSNTEAFF. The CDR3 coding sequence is TGCAGTGCTTCCGGGACCGTCTTATCGAACACTGAAGCTTTCTTT.

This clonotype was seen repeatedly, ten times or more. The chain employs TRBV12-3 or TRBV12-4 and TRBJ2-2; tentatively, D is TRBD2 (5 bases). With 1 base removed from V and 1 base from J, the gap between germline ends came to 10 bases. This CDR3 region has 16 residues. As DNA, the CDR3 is TGTGCCAGCAGTTTAGAACCGGGGATGAACACCGGGGAGCTGTTTTTT. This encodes CASSLEPGMNTGELFF.

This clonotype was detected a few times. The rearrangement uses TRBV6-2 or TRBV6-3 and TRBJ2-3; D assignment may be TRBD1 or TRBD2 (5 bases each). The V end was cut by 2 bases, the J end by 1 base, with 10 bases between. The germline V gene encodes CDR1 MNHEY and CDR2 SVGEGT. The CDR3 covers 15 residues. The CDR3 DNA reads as TGTGCCAGCAGTTACCCGGGACCCGGCACAGATACGCAGTATTTT. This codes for CASSYPGPGTDTQYF.

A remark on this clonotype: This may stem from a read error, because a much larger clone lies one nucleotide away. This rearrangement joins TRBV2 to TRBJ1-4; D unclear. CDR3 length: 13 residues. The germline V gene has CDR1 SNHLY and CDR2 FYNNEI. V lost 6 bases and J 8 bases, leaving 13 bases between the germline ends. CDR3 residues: CASRAHWVEKLFF. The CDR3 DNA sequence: TGTGCCAGCAGAGCCCACTGGGTGGAAAAACTGTTTTTT.

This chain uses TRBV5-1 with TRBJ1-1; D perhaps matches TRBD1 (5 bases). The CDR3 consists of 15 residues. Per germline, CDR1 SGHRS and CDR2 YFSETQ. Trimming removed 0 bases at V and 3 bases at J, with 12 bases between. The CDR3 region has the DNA TGCGCCAGCAGCTTGGGGCAGGGAAGAGACACTGAAGCTTTCTTT. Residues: CASSLGQGRDTEAFF.

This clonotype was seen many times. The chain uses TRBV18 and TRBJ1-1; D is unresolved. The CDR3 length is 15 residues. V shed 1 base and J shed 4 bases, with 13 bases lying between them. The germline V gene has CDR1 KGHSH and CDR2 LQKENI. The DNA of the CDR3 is TGTGCCAGCTCACCACAGGGCCATCGGGGCACTGAAGCTTTCTTT. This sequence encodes CASSPQGHRGTEAFF.

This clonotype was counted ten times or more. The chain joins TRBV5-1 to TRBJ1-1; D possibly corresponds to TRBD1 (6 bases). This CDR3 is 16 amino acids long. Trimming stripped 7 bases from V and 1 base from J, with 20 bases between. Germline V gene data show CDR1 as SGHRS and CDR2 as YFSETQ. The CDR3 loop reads CASRPGAGGRNTEAFF. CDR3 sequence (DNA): TGCGCCAGCCGCCCGGGGGCCGGGGGCCGGAACACTGAAGCTTTCTTT.

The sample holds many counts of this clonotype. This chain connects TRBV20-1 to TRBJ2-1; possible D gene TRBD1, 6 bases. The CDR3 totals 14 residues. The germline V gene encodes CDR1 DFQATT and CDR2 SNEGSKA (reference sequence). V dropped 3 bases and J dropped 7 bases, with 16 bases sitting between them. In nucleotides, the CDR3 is TGCAGTGCTAGCCCCTGGACAGATGCGAATGAGCAGTTCTTC. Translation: CSASPWTDANEQFF.

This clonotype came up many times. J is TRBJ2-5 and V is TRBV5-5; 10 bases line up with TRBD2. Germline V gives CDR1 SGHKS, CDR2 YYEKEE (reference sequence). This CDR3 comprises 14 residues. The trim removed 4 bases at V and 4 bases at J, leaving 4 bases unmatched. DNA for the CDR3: TGTGCCAGCAGCCTGAGCGGGGGGGCAGAGACCCAGTACTTC. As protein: CASSLSGGAETQYF.

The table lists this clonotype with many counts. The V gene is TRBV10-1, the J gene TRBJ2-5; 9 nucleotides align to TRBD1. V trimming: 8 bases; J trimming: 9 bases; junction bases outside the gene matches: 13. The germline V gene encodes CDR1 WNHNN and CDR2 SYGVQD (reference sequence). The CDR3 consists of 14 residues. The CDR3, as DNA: TGCGCCAGCTCCCCGGACAGGGGAACAGGGTCCCAGTACTTC. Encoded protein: CASSPDRGTGSQYF.

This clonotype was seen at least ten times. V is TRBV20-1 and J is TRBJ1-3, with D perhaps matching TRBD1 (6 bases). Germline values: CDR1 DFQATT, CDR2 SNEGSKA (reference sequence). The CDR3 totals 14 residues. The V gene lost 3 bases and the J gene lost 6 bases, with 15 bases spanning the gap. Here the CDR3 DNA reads TGCAGTGCTAGTGGGGCCGGGGGCGCAAACACCATATATTTT. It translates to CSASGAGGANTIYF.

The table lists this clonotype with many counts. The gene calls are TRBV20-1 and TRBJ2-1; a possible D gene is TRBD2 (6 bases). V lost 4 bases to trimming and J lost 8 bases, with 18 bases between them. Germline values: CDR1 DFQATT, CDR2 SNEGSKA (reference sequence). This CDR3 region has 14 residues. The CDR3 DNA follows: TGCAGTGCTACCCCGGGAGCCCTAAGGGATGAGCAGTTCTTC. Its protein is CSATPGALRDEQFF.

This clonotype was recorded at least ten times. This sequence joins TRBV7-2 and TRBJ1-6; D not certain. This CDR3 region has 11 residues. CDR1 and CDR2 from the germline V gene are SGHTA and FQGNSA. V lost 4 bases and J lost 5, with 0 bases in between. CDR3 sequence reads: CASSYNSPLHF. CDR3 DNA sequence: TGTGCCAGCAGCTATAATTCACCCCTCCACTTT. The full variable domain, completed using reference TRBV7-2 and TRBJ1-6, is GAGVSQSPSNKVTEKGKDVELRCDPISGHTALYWYRQSLGQGLEFLIYFQGNSAPDKSGLPSDRFSAERTGGSVSTLTIQRTQQEDSAVYLCASSYNSPLHFGNGTRLTVT.

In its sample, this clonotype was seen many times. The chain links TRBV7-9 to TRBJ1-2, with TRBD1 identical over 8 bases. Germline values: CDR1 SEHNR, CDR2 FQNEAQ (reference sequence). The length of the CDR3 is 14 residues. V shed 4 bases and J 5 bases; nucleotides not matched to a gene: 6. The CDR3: CASSSTGASYGYTF. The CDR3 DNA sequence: TGTGCCAGCAGCTCGACAGGGGCCTCGTATGGCTACACCTTC.

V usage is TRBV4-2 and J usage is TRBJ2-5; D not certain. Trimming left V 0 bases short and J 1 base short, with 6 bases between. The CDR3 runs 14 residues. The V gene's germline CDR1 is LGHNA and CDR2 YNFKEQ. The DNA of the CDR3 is TGTGCCAGCAGCCAAGAAGGAGCCCAAGAGACCCAGTACTTC. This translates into CASSQEGAQETQYF.

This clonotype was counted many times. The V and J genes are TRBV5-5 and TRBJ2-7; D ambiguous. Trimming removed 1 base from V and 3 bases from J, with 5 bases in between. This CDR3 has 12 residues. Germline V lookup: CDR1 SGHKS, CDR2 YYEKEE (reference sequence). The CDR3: CASSLLDYEQYF. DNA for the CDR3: TGTGCCAGCAGCTTGTTAGACTACGAGCAGTACTTC.

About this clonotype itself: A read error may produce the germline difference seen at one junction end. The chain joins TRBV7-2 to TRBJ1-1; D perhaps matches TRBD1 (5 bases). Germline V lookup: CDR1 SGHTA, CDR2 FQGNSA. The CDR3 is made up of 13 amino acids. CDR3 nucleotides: TGTGCTAGCAGCCCCGGGGGGAACACTGAAGCTCTCTTT. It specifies CASSPGGNTEALF.

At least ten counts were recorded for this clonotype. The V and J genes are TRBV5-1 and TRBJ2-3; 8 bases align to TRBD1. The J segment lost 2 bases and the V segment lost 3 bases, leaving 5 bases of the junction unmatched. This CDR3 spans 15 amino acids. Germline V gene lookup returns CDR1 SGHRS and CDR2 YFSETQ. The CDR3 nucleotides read TGCGCCAGCAGCTATAGACAGGGGCCCACAGATACGCAGTATTTT. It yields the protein CASSYRQGPTDTQYF.